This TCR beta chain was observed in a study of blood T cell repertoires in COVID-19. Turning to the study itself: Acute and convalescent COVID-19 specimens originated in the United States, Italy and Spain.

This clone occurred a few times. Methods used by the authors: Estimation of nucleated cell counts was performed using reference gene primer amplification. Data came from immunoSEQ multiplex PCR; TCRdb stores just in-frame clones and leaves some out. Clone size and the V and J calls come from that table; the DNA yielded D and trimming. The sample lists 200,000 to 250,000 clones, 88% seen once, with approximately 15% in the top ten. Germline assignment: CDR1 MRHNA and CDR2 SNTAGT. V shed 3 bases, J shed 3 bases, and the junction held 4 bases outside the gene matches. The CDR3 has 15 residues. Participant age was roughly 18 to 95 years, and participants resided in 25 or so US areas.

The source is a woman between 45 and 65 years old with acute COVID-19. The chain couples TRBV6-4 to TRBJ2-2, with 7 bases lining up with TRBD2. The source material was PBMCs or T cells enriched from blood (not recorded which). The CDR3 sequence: CASSDTSVDTGELFF. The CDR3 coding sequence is TGTGCCAGCAGTGATACTAGCGTTGACACCGGGGAGCTGTTTTTT.